The present T cell receptor (beta chain) was sequenced within a study of shared clonotypes between healthy human individuals. In the naive CD8 group, cells lacked CD45RO and were positively selected for CCR7, so terminally differentiated effector memory CD45RA+ cells were left out. CDR1 is SGHTA and CDR2 is FQGNSA in the germline V gene. CDR3 length: 16 residues. The germline V and J ends were trimmed by 2 bases and 9 bases, with 20 bases remaining between them. Profiled with immunoSEQ multiplex PCR; TCRdb holds only in-frame clones, not every one. The data hold hundreds of thousands of clones, with nearly 98% observed a single time.

The sequence derives from a young man in good health. Material for sequencing was naive CD8+ T cells sorted from blood. The chain is built from TRBV7-2 and TRBJ2-1; tentatively, D is TRBD2 (5 bases). The CDR3 DNA follows: TGTGCCAGCAGCTTAAGCCCCGGACTTCACTCCGGTGAGCAGTTCTTC. Amino acids: CASSLSPGLHSGEQFF.